These T cell receptor beta chains were read from a single sample in a study of beta chain features in type 1 diabetes. The data were produced by immunoSEQ multiplex PCR, yet TCRdb's version contains in-frame clones alone and is incomplete. Found here are hundreds of thousands of clones, 13% of them singletons; the top ten hold roughly 0.022%. The sequencing sample was made of naive CD4+ T cells from blood. These receptors came from a man younger than 35 with type 1 diabetes. Both conserved end residues are part of each CDR3. The D gene is left open where the match is weak. Where a row states a size, it is once, few, many or the class of an expanded clone; other rows omit it.

NA | TRBJ2-1 | NA | TRBV10-3 | CAISANPRGEQFF | TGTGCCATCAGTGCGAATCCTCGAGGGGAGCAGTTCTTC
TRBD1 | TRBJ2-7 | NA | TRBV5-6 | CASSSDRVYEQYF | TGTGCCAGCAGCTCGGACAGGGTGTACGAGCAGTACTTC
TRBD1 | TRBJ2-5 | once | TRBV5-1 | CASSLAREAGGKETQYF | TGCGCCAGCAGCTTGGCAAGAGAGGCAGGGGGAAAAGAGACCCAGTACTTC
NA | TRBJ2-5 | few | TRBV14 | CASSPSHAYQETQYF | TGTGCCAGCAGCCCCTCCCACGCGTACCAAGAGACCCAGTACTTC
NA | TRBJ2-3 | few | TRBV4-1 | CASSQALWGAGATDTQYF | TGCGCCAGCAGCCAAGCCCTTTGGGGGGCGGGGGCCACAGATACGCAGTATTTT
NA | TRBJ2-5 | NA | TRBV6-5 | CASSTRVRETQYF | TGTGCCAGCAGTACAAGGGTTCGAGAGACCCAGTACTTC
NA | TRBJ1-5 | few | TRBV7-6 | CASSLGGRLDNQPQHF | TGTGCCAGCAGCTTAGGGGGACGCCTGGATAATCAGCCCCAGCATTTT
NA | TRBJ2-2 | few | TRBV29-1 | CSVVEPGELFF | TGCAGCGTTGTCGAGCCCGGGGAGCTGTTTTTT
NA | TRBJ2-3 | NA | TRBV14 | CASSQDPAFPPDTQYF | TGTGCCAGCAGCCAAGATCCAGCATTCCCTCCAGATACGCAGTATTTT
NA | TRBJ2-1 | few | TRBV27 | CASRRNNEQFF | TGTGCCAGCAGACGTAACAATGAGCAGTTCTTC
NA | TRBJ1-2 | few | TRBV7-9 | CASTTTPSLIGYTF | TGTGCCAGCACTACGACGCCGTCACTAATCGGCTACACCTTC
TRBD1 | TRBJ2-6 | few | TRBV7-3 | CASSTPGTGSSGANVLTF | TGTGCCAGCAGCACTCCCGGGACAGGCTCCTCTGGGGCCAACGTCCTGACTTTC
NA | TRBJ1-2 | NA | TRBV6-1 | CASSRKGDLNYGYTF | TGTGCCAGCAGTAGGAAGGGGGACCTTAACTATGGCTACACCTTC
NA | TRBJ1-5 | NA | TRBV10-3 | CAISEGEVSNQPQHF | TGTGCCATCAGTGAGGGGGAGGTTAGCAATCAGCCCCAGCATTTT
NA | TRBJ1-5 | few | TRBV30 | CAWRGSPNQPQHF | TGTGCCTGGAGAGGGAGTCCCAATCAGCCCCAGCATTTT
NA | TRBJ2-3 | few | TRBV11-3 | CASSPKGGNTDTQYF | TGTGCCAGCAGCCCAAAGGGGGGGAACACAGATACGCAGTATTTT
TRBD1 | TRBJ2-7 | NA | TRBV13 | CASSADRGPYEQYF | TGTGCCAGCAGCGCCGACAGGGGCCCCTACGAGCAGTACTTC
NA | TRBJ1-1 | NA | TRBV2 | CASNDGNTEAFF | TGTGCCAGCAACGACGGGAACACTGAAGCTTTCTTT
NA | TRBJ1-5 | few | TRBV7-9 | CASSFDTPVHNQPQHF | TGTGCCAGCAGCTTTGACACGCCTGTTCACAATCAGCCCCAGCATTTT
NA | TRBJ2-2 | once | TRBV2 | CASSGQASNTGELFF | TGTGCCAGCAGTGGTCAGGCGTCGAACACCGGGGAGCTGTTTTTT
TRBD2 | TRBJ2-3 | NA | TRBV9 | CASSVGVAGGTDTQYF | TGTGCCAGCAGCGTAGGGGTAGCGGGGGGCACAGATACGCAGTATTTT
NA | TRBJ1-6 | NA | TRBV6-5 | CASSFRVDGSPLHF | TGTGCCAGCAGTTTCAGGGTTGACGGTTCACCCCTCCACTTT
NA | TRBJ2-7 | few | TRBV27 | CASSLKMVWGAEQYF | TGTGCCAGCAGTTTAAAAATGGTTTGGGGAGCCGAGCAGTACTTC
NA | TRBJ2-5 | few | TRBV10-3 | CAISEGETQYF | TGTGCCATCAGTGAAGGGGAGACCCAGTACTTC
NA | TRBJ2-2 | NA | TRBV7-9 | CASSITGELFF | TGTGCCAGCAGCATTACCGGGGAGCTGTTTTTT
NA | TRBJ1-4 | NA | TRBV6-6 | CASIGSLNEKLFF | TGTGCCAGCATAGGCAGTCTTAATGAAAAACTGTTTTTT
NA | TRBJ2-1 | few | TRBV28 | CASIGLSTYNEQFF | TGTGCCAGCATAGGGCTCTCCACCTACAATGAGCAGTTCTTC
NA | TRBJ2-4 | few | TRBV29-1 | CSVEVQGTNIQYF | TGCAGCGTTGAGGTGCAGGGAACAAACATTCAGTACTTC
NA | TRBJ2-5 | few | TRBV5-1 | CASSRGDSQETQYF | TGCGCCAGCAGTCGCGGGGACTCCCAAGAGACCCAGTACTTC
NA | TRBJ1-1 | NA | TRBV28 | CASTPGEMNTEAFF | TGTGCCAGCACCCCAGGCGAGATGAACACTGAAGCTTTCTTT
TRBD2 | TRBJ2-3 | NA | TRBV19 | CASSIAAGGSTDTQYF | TGTGCCAGTAGTATAGCGGCGGGGGGTAGCACAGATACGCAGTATTTT
TRBD1 | TRBJ1-2 | NA | TRBV30 | CAAGRGVYGYTF | TGTGCCGCGGGCAGGGGGGTCTATGGCTACACCTTC
NA | TRBJ2-2 | NA | TRBV4-1 | CASSPEYRTVWGELFF | TGCGCCAGCAGCCCCGAATATCGGACAGTGTGGGGGGAGCTGTTTTTT
NA | TRBJ1-1 | few | TRBV29-1 | CSAAAQGNTEAFF | TGCAGCGCAGCCGCACAGGGGAACACTGAAGCTTTCTTT
TRBD1 | TRBJ1-4 | few | TRBV29-1 | CSVEVTGHEKLFF | TGCAGCGTTGAGGTGACAGGGCATGAAAAACTGTTTTTT
NA | TRBJ1-3 | NA | TRBV19 | CASSIFSAKISGNTIYF | TGTGCCAGTAGTATTTTTTCGGCAAAAATCTCTGGAAACACCATATATTTT
NA | TRBJ2-1 | few | TRBV21-1 | CASSKAFRDGRDNEQFF | TGTGCCAGCAGCAAAGCGTTCAGGGACGGCCGGGACAATGAGCAGTTCTTC
NA | TRBJ2-7 | few | TRBV6-1 | CASSETTRGEQYF | TGTGCCAGCAGTGAAACTACCCGGGGGGAGCAGTACTTC
TRBD2 | TRBJ2-1 | NA | TRBV5-1 | CASSFAGLAGGSGYNEQFF | TGCGCCAGCAGCTTCGCTGGACTAGCGGGAGGATCGGGCTACAATGAGCAGTTCTTC
NA | TRBJ1-3 | few | TRBV15 | CATSTTGASRNTIYF | TGTGCCACCAGCACTACGGGAGCCTCAAGAAACACCATATATTTT
NA | TRBJ2-2 | few | TRBV29-1 | CSAETVANTGELFF | TGCAGCGCCGAAACGGTGGCGAACACCGGGGAGCTGTTTTTT
NA | TRBJ2-3 | few | TRBV2 | CASGEGFSTDTQYF | TGTGCCAGTGGAGAGGGGTTTAGCACAGATACGCAGTATTTT
NA | TRBJ2-5 | NA | TRBV13 | CASSLVGQQETQYF | TGTGCCAGCAGCTTGGTGGGCCAGCAAGAGACCCAGTACTTC
NA | TRBJ2-2 | few | TRBV14 | CASSRGLAAGEGELFF | TGTGCCAGCAGCCGAGGCCTGGCGGCCGGGGAAGGGGAGCTGTTTTTT
TRBD2 | TRBJ2-1 | NA | TRBV10-3 | CAISDPIREGYNEQFF | TGTGCCATCAGTGACCCCATCCGGGAGGGATACAATGAGCAGTTCTTC
TRBD1 | TRBJ1-2 | NA | TRBV18 | CASSNLNRDSLGYTF | TGTGCCAGCTCAAACCTGAACCGGGACAGTCTGGGCTACACCTTC
TRBD2 | TRBJ2-5 | few | TRBV30 | CAWSRGRIAGSQETQYF | TGTGCCTGGAGTAGGGGAAGGATAGCGGGGTCCCAGGAGACCCAGTACTTC
NA | TRBJ2-5 | few | TRBV28 | CASSYPRQQSGSLMERETQYF | TGTGCCAGCAGTTATCCCCGGCAGCAGAGTGGATCCCTTATGGAACGGGAGACCCAGTACTTC